These T cell receptor beta chains were read from a single sample in a study of T cell responses to AZD1222 COVID-19 vaccine. Profiling relied on immunoSEQ multiplex PCR, and the TCRdb table lists in-frame clones only, not all of them. This sample has 130,000 to 150,000 clones, with roughly 92% found just once. The specimen comprised peripheral blood, sampled on day 0 of AZD1222 vaccination. Every receptor here comes from an adult in good health. CDR3s include the opening cysteine and the closing phenylalanine or tryptophan. D genes are given only for firm matches. Rows may omit the clone size; those that give it use once, few, many or a size class.

NA	TRBJ2-3	TRBV6-1	NA	CASSEAPRDTQYF	TGTGCCAGCAGTGAAGCTCCGAGGGATACGCAGTATTTT
NA	TRBJ1-1	TRBV5-6	NA	CASSLRGVNTEAFF	TGTGCCAGCAGCTTAAGAGGGGTGAACACTGAAGCTTTCTTT
TRBD1	TRBJ2-1	TRBV3-1/TRBV3-2	once	CASKGQGRNEQFF	TGTGCCAGCAAAGGACAGGGGCGAAATGAGCAGTTCTTC
TRBD1	TRBJ1-6	TRBV18	NA	CASSPISTQGAYGSPLHF	TGTGCCAGCTCACCAATCTCGACTCAGGGGGCTTACGGTTCACCCCTCCACTTT
NA	TRBJ1-1	TRBV3-1/TRBV3-2	NA	CASSQEPRRTEAFF	TGTGCCAGCAGCCAAGAACCGAGGCGGACTGAAGCTTTCTTT
TRBD1	TRBJ1-1	TRBV6-5	NA	CASRAGGGGTEAFF	TGTGCCAGCAGGGCAGGGGGTGGGGGCACTGAAGCTTTCTTT
NA	TRBJ2-3	TRBV4-1	NA	CASSQVTVTDTQYF	TGCGCCAGCAGCCAAGTGACAGTCACAGATACGCAGTATTTT
NA	TRBJ2-7	TRBV19	NA	CASSSLPGGDGQYF	TGTGCCAGTAGTTCCCTCCCCGGGGGAGACGGGCAGTACTTC
TRBD2	TRBJ2-3	TRBV11-2	NA	CASSRYPTSGSSQYF	TGTGCCAGCAGCCGTTATCCGACTAGCGGGAGTTCGCAGTATTTT
NA	TRBJ2-3	TRBV6-5	NA	CASSYQVLGTDTQYF	TGTGCCAGCAGTTACCAGGTTCTGGGCACAGATACGCAGTATTTT
TRBD2	TRBJ2-1	TRBV9	NA	CASSDGRGSNEQFF	TGTGCCAGCAGCGACGGGAGGGGCTCCAATGAGCAGTTCTTC
NA	TRBJ2-7	TRBV7-9	once	CASSFVGSSYEQYF	TGTGCCAGCAGCTTCGTTGGTAGCTCCTACGAGCAGTACTTC
NA	TRBJ2-2	TRBV28	once	CASRTDPGELFF	TGTGCCAGCAGGACCGATCCCGGGGAGCTGTTTTTT
NA	TRBJ1-1	TRBV3-1/TRBV3-2	NA	CASGSPAFF	TGTGCCAGCGGGTCCCCCGCTTTCTTT
NA	TRBJ1-3	TRBV5-6	once	CASSLGIDTIYF	TGTGCCAGCAGCTTGGGTATAGACACCATATATTTT
NA	TRBJ2-3	TRBV5-4	NA	CASSGTGVTDTQYF	TGTGCCAGCAGCGGGACGGGTGTTACAGATACGCAGTATTTT
NA	TRBJ2-1	TRBV7-9	NA	CASSAGARGRAYNEQFF	TGTGCCAGCAGCGCGGGGGCCAGGGGGCGCGCCTACAATGAGCAGTTCTTC
NA	TRBJ2-7	TRBV11-2	NA	CASSLGHPYEQYF	TGTGCCAGCAGCTTGGGCCATCCCTACGAGCAGTACTTC
NA	TRBJ1-2	TRBV10-3	NA	CAISEGLNYGYTF	TGTGCCATCAGTGAAGGCCTTAACTATGGCTACACCTTC
NA	TRBJ2-1	TRBV5-1	NA	CASRLGGHRFF	TGCGCCAGCAGGCTGGGGGGCCACAGGTTCTTC
TRBD2	TRBJ2-7	TRBV4-1	NA	CASSSRLADVSYEQYF	TGCGCCAGCAGCTCCAGACTAGCGGACGTCTCCTACGAGCAGTACTTC
NA	TRBJ2-7	TRBV10-3	NA	CAISETNYEQYF	TGTGCCATCAGTGAGACCAACTACGAGCAGTACTTC
TRBD1	TRBJ2-7	TRBV2	once	CASRGTGMTYEQYF	TGTGCCAGCAGGGGGACAGGGATGACCTACGAGCAGTACTTC